These 24 T cell receptor beta chains came from one sample sequenced in a study of blood T cells in healthy people across ages. Together with a sample-barcoded 5' primer, a J-beta primer mix was included in a second PCR lasting roughly 6 to 12 cycles. MiXCR was run by TCRdb on the 5' RACE reads, yielding one entry per CDR3 protein. The sample records more than 1,000,000 distinct CDR3 sequences, around 27% being singletons. These data also featured in a second study, about T cells of mothers and their children.

The material sequenced was blood. Every receptor here comes from a girl aged 2 to 10 in good health.

CDR3 residues: CASSSPGSNEQFF. As DNA, the CDR3 is TGCGCCAGCAGCTCCCCGGGTAGCAATGAGCAGTTCTTC. This sequence joins TRBV5-1 and TRBJ2-1; the D is unclear. This CDR3 spans 13 amino acids. V gave up 3 bases and J gave up 6 bases, with 10 bases separating them. Germline CDR1 SGHRS, CDR2 YFSETQ.

There are a few counts of this clonotype. The chain employs TRBV7-3 and TRBJ2-3; 8 bases match TRBD2. The V gene's germline CDR1 is SGHTA and CDR2 FQGTGA. The V and J ends lost 4 bases and 0 bases, in that order; junction bases with no gene match: 6. The length of the CDR3 is 16 residues. The CDR3 reads CASSSTLAASTDTQYF. The CDR3 nucleotides are TGTGCCAGCAGCTCAACACTAGCGGCTAGCACAGATACGCAGTATTTT.

The chain employs TRBV28 and TRBJ2-5, with unresolved D. Between the trimmed V and J ends, which lost 3 bases and 4 bases, there was a span of 12 bases. Germline assignment: CDR1 MDHEN and CDR2 SYDVKM. This CDR3 has 14 residues. CDR3: CASSFPQNRETQYF. In nucleotides, the CDR3 is TGTGCCAGCAGTTTTCCCCAGAATAGAGAGACCCAGTACTTC.

The chain carries TRBV7-9 and TRBJ1-2, with TRBD1 matching 10 bases. Germline CDR1 and CDR2: SEHNR and FQNEAQ (reference sequence). The ends lost 5 bases at V and 5 bases at J; junction bases unmatched: 5. This CDR3 region has 14 residues. The CDR3 is CASSGTGVQYGYTF. In DNA form, the CDR3 reads TGTGCCAGCAGCGGGACAGGGGTACAGTATGGCTACACCTTC.

CDR3 amino acids: CASVGQGGSEQYF. The CDR3 region has the DNA TGTGCCAGCGTCGGACAGGGGGGGAGCGAGCAGTACTTC. The chain couples TRBV5-5 to TRBJ2-7, with 10 positions matching TRBD1. V gave up 7 bases and J gave up 6 bases; unmatched junction bases: 7. Germline CDR1 SGHKS, CDR2 YYEKEE (reference sequence). The CDR3 sequence is 13 residues long.

This chain connects TRBV27 to TRBJ1-6, with TRBD1 as a possible D gene (6 bases). Per germline, CDR1 MNHEY and CDR2 SMNVEV (reference sequence). The CDR3 is 17 residues long. The V and J ends lost 2 bases and 7 bases respectively, with 18 bases between them. The CDR3 loop is CASSLLLPGAGNSPLHF. The CDR3 DNA is TGTGCCAGCAGTTTACTCCTTCCAGGGGCCGGGAATTCACCCCTCCACTTT.

The chain employs TRBV6-2 or TRBV6-3 and TRBJ2-7, with 7 bases identical to TRBD1. Trimming cost V 0 bases and J 6 bases; bases outside gene matches: 11. Germline V gene sequence: CDR1 MNHEY, CDR2 SVGEGT. CDR3 length equals 16 residues. Written as DNA, the CDR3 is TGTGCCAGCAGTTACTCGGGCGACAGGGTGACTATCGAGCAGTACTTC. Translated, it gives CASSYSGDRVTIEQYF.

J is TRBJ1-1 and V is TRBV5-1; D gene ambiguous. The CDR3 sequence is 14 residues long. CDR1 and CDR2 (germline): SGHRS, YFSETQ. V was cut by 0 bases and J by 3 bases, with 9 bases left in between. The CDR3 sequence is CASSLVMDYTEAFF. CDR3 coding DNA: TGCGCCAGCAGCTTGGTTATGGATTACACTGAAGCTTTCTTT.

Only a few counts were recorded for this clonotype. One end of the junction does not line up with germline, which may come from a read error. The chain carries TRBV6-1 and TRBJ2-3, with D perhaps matching TRBD1 (6 bases). The CDR3 has 12 residues. Germline assignment: CDR1 MNHNS and CDR2 SASEGT. The CDR3 sequence: CASRAWTDTQYF. CDR3 DNA: TGTGCCAGCAGGGCTTGGACAGATACGCAGTACTTT.

This chain uses TRBV27 with TRBJ2-3; D possibly corresponds to TRBD2 (6 bases). Germline V gene sequence: CDR1 MNHEY, CDR2 SMNVEV (reference sequence). The CDR3 is 15 amino acids. The ends were cut back, 2 bases at V and 2 bases at J, with 11 bases in the middle. The CDR3 DNA reads TGTGCCAGCAGTTTAACGGAGGGGTTCACAGATACGCAGTATTTT. It codes for CASSLTEGFTDTQYF.

This sequence joins TRBV20-1 and TRBJ2-3; tentatively, D is TRBD1 or TRBD2 (6 bases each). The V end lost 2 bases, the J end lost 2 bases, and 14 bases lay between the germline ends. In germline, CDR1 is DFQATT, CDR2 SNEGSKA (reference sequence). There are 15 residues in the CDR3. The CDR3 sequence is CSARRRGVPTDTQYF. CDR3 coding DNA: TGCAGTGCTAGAAGAAGGGGGGTCCCCACAGATACGCAGTATTTT.

This rearrangement joins TRBV29-1 to TRBJ2-3; 13 bases match TRBD2. Germline CDR1 is SQVTM and CDR2 is ANQGSEA. This CDR3 spans 18 amino acids. The junction had 12 bases not matched to a gene; V was cut back by 3 bases and J by 3 bases. The CDR3 region is CSVEGLAGKTFSTDTQYF. CDR3 DNA sequence: TGCAGCGTTGAGGGACTAGCGGGGAAGACGTTTAGTACAGATACGCAGTATTTT.

The rearrangement joins TRBV20-1 to TRBJ2-1, with D possibly TRBD2 on 6 matching bases. Trimming pared 4 bases from V and 4 bases from J, leaving 14 bases between. In germline, CDR1 is DFQATT, CDR2 SNEGSKA (reference sequence). The CDR3 extends over 14 amino acids. The CDR3 region is CSANAGMYYNEQFF. CDR3 coding DNA: TGCAGTGCTAATGCGGGAATGTATTACAATGAGCAGTTCTTC.

The V call is TRBV7-9, the J call TRBJ2-1, with a possible D match to TRBD2 (5 bases). Germline V lookup: CDR1 SEHNR, CDR2 FQNEAQ (reference sequence). The germline V and J ends were trimmed by 7 bases and 0 bases, with 13 bases remaining between them. This CDR3 comprises 15 residues. The CDR3 DNA follows: TGTGCCAGCATATCACCGGGATCCTCCTACAATGAGCAGTTCTTC. It is translated as CASISPGSSYNEQFF.

The J gene is TRBJ2-5, the V gene TRBV12-3 or TRBV12-4, with D possibly matching TRBD1 (6 bases). The J call may be incorrect, as the DNA end agrees better with TRBJ2-7. The CDR3 extends over 15 amino acids. The CDR3 is CASRKNTGLSYEQYF. DNA for the CDR3: TGTGCCAGCAGAAAAAATACAGGGCTCTCCTACGAGCAGTACTTC.

CDR3 sequence reads: CASTTRSSADRTQYF. The CDR3 bases are TGTGCCAGCACCACTCGGTCCAGTGCGGATCGGACGCAGTATTTT. The chain combines TRBV12-3 or TRBV12-4 with TRBJ2-3; D is unclear. With 7 bases removed from V and 9 bases from J, the gap between germline ends came to 23 bases. The CDR3 length is 15 residues.

The chain uses TRBV7-9 and TRBJ2-1; D perhaps matches TRBD2 (6 bases). Germline V gene sequence: CDR1 SEHNR, CDR2 FQNEAQ (reference sequence). The V gene lost 0 bases and the J gene lost 7 bases, with 19 bases spanning the gap. The CDR3 loop spans 17 amino acids. The CDR3 protein is CASSLAADWRVKNEQFF. The CDR3 nucleotides read TGTGCCAGCAGCTTAGCCGCGGACTGGAGGGTCAAGAATGAGCAGTTCTTC.

This clonotype has only a few counts. The rearrangement joins TRBV7-6 to TRBJ2-1, with D perhaps matching TRBD2 (6 bases). Germline V gives CDR1 SGHVS, CDR2 FNYEAQ. The ends were cut back, 3 bases at V and 6 bases at J, with 18 bases in the middle. The CDR3 has 16 amino acids. CDR3 loop: CASSLSRGILGNEQFF. In DNA form, the CDR3 reads TGTGCCAGCAGCTTGAGTCGGGGGATTCTAGGCAATGAGCAGTTCTTC.

The table lists this clonotype with a few counts. The J gene is TRBJ2-1, the V gene TRBV9, with D possibly being TRBD2 (5 bases). The CDR3 is made up of 16 amino acids. Germline loops: CDR1 SGDLS, CDR2 YYNGEE. Trimming shortened V by 3 bases and J by 0 bases, and 13 bases separated the two germline ends. The CDR3 is CASSASSGSSYNEQFF. The CDR3 region has the DNA TGTGCCAGCAGCGCATCAAGCGGCAGCTCCTACAATGAGCAGTTCTTC.

This clonotype was recorded at least ten times. The genes are TRBV6-2 or TRBV6-3 and TRBJ2-2; the match to TRBD1 covers 7 bases. J was trimmed by 6 bases and V by 5 bases; bases with no gene match: 6. CDR3 length: 14 amino acids. Germline V lookup: CDR1 MNHEY, CDR2 SVGEGT. CDR3 region: CASSTRQGAGELFF. CDR3 sequence (DNA): TGTGCCAGCAGTACCCGACAGGGAGCCGGGGAGCTGTTTTTT.

The J gene is TRBJ2-5, the V gene TRBV4-2, with 11 bases matching TRBD2. The CDR3 extends over 16 amino acids. The V segment lost 4 bases and the J segment 3 bases; nucleotides outside the gene matches: 7. In germline, CDR1 is LGHNA, CDR2 YNFKEQ. CDR3 sequence (DNA): TGTGCCAGCAGCCCCCTTAGCGGGGGGGTAGAAGAGACCCAGTACTTC. Its protein product is CASSPLSGGVEETQYF.

In this sample, this clonotype turned up a few times. The chain has TRBV28 and TRBJ2-1; 10 positions match TRBD2. Germline CDR1 and CDR2: MDHEN and SYDVKM. With V trimmed by 5 bases and J by 9 bases, 10 bases remained unmatched. The CDR3 contains 15 residues. The chain's CDR3 is CASSVAGTSATEQFF. In DNA form, the CDR3 reads TGTGCCAGCAGTGTTGCAGGGACTAGCGCCACTGAGCAGTTCTTC.

The sample holds a few counts of this clonotype. The chain's CDR3 is CSVEAYLPTENTEAFF. As DNA, the CDR3 is TGCAGCGTTGAGGCCTATCTTCCCACCGAGAACACTGAAGCTTTCTTT. V is TRBV29-1 and J is TRBJ1-1; D is undetermined. V dropped 3 bases and J dropped 1 base, with 18 bases sitting between them. CDR3 length equals 16 residues. CDR1 is SQVTM and CDR2 is ANQGSEA in the germline V gene.

DNA for the CDR3: TGCAGTGCTTACAGGGGGCCGGAGCAGCCCCAGCATTTT. Encoded protein: CSAYRGPEQPQHF. The chain uses TRBV20-1 and TRBJ1-5; 9 positions match TRBD1. The junction had 6 bases not matched to a gene; V was cut back by 5 bases and J by 7 bases. CDR3 length: 13 residues. The germline CDR1 and CDR2 sequences are DFQATT and SNEGSKA (reference sequence).